Here is one T cell receptor (beta chain) with its context. This sample was included in a study of blood T cell repertoires in COVID-19. Overall study context: Researchers got acute and convalescent COVID-19 samples from the United States, Italy and Spain.

Assay used: immunoSEQ multiplex PCR; TCRdb lists only in-frame clones, some missing. The sample carries 9,900 or so clones, about 89% recorded once. The CDR3 has 15 amino acids. CDR1 LGHDT and CDR2 YNNKEL come from the germline V gene (reference sequence). The V and J ends lost 2 bases and 8 bases respectively, with 18 bases between them. Input material: peripheral blood. V is TRBV3-1 (or the pseudogene TRBV3-2) and J is TRBJ1-2, with TRBD1 as a possible D gene (5 bases). The sequence came from a human donor in a cohort sampled during active COVID-19. In nucleotides, the CDR3 is TGTGCCAGCAGCCAAATGTCCGTGCAGGGAAGGGGCTACACCTTC. Residues: CASSQMSVQGRGYTF.